The present TCR beta chain was sequenced within a study of blood T cell repertoires in COVID-19. Across the whole study: The United States, Italy and Spain were the sources of the acute and convalescent COVID-19 samples. The cDNA or gDNA used as material had been derived from T cells, B-cell-depleted T cells, or PBMCs.

This clone has only one observation. V shed 4 bases and J shed 1 base, with 8 bases lying between them. The CDR3 loop spans 14 amino acids. Germline assignment: CDR1 SNHLY and CDR2 FYNNEI. The method was immunoSEQ multiplex PCR; TCRdb's version includes in-frame clones alone and lacks a portion of them. This sample has approximately 200,000 clones, with around 83% found just once. Sequenced sample: peripheral blood. The chain joins TRBV2 to TRBJ1-5; D call uncertain. The source of this sequence is a man aged 50-60 years who had recovered from COVID-19. CDR3 in DNA: TGTGCCAGCAGTGGGGCCCTGAGCAATCAGCCCCAGCATTTT. Its protein product is CASSGALSNQPQHF.